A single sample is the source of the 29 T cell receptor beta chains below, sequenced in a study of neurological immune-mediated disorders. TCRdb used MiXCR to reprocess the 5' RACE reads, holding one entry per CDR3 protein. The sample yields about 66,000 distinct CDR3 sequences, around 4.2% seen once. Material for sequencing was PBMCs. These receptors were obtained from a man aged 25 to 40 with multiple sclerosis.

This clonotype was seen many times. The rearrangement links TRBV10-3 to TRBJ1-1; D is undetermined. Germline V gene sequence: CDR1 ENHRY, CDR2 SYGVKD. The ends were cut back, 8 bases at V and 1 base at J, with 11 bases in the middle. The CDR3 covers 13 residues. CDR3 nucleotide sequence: TGTGCCATCGCGACTGGAGGGAACACTGAAGCTTTCTTT. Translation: CAIATGGNTEAFF.

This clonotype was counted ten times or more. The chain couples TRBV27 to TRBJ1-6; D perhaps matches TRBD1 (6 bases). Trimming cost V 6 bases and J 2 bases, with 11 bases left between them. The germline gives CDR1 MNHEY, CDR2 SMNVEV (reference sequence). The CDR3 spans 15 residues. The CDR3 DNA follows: TGTGCCAGCAGCTCAACAGGGACCTATAATTCACCCCTCCACTTT. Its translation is CASSSTGTYNSPLHF.

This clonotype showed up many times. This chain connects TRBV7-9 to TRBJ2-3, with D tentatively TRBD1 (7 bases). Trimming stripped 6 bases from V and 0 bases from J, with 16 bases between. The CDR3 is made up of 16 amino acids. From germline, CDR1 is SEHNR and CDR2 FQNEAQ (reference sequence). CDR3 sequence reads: CASRVQGGWSTDTQYF. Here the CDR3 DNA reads TGTGCCAGCAGGGTCCAGGGGGGTTGGAGCACAGATACGCAGTATTTT.

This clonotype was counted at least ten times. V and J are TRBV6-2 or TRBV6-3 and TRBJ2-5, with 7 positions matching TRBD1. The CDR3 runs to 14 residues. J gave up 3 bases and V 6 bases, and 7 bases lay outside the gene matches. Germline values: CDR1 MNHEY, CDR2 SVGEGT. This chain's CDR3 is CASSAATGEETQYF. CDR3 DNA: TGTGCCAGCAGCGCCGCAACAGGGGAAGAGACCCAGTACTTC.

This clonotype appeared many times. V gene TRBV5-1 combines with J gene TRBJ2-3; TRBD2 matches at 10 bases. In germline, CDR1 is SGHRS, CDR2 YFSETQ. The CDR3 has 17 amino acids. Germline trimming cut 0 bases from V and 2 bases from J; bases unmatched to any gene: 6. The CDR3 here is CASSLGPLAGDTDTQYF. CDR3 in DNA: TGCGCCAGCAGCTTGGGTCCGCTAGCGGGGGACACAGATACGCAGTATTTT.

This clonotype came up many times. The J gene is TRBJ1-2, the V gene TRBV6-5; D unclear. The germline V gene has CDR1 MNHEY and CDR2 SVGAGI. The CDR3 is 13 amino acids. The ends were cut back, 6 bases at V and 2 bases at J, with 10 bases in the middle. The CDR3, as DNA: TGTGCCAGCAGCCCCCCGTCGAACTATGGCTACACCTTC. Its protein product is CASSPPSNYGYTF.

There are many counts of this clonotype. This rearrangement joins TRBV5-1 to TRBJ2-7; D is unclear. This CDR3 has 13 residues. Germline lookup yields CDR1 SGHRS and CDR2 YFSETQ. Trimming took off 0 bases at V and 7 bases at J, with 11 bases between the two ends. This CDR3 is CASSLAGFGEQYF. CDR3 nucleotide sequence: TGCGCCAGCAGCTTGGCTGGCTTCGGGGAGCAGTACTTC.

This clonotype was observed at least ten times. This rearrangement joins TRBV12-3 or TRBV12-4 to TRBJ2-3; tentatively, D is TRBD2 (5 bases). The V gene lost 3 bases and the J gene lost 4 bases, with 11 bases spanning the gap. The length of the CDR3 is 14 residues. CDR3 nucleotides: TGTGCCAGCAGTTTCGGGCTAGCTGCAGATACGCAGTATTTT. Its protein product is CASSFGLAADTQYF.

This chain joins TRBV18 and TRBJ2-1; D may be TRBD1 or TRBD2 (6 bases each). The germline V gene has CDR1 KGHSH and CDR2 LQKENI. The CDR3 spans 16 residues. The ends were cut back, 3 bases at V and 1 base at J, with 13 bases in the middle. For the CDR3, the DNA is TGTGCCAGCTCACCGTTAGGGGGGCGGTCCTACAATGAGCAGTTCTTC. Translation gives CASSPLGGRSYNEQFF.

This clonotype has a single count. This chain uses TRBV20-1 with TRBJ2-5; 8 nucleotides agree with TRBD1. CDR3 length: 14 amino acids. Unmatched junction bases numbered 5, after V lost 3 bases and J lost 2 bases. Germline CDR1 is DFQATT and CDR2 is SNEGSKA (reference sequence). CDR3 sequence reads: CSASGQGDQETQYF. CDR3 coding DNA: TGCAGTGCTAGCGGACAGGGAGATCAAGAGACCCAGTACTTC.

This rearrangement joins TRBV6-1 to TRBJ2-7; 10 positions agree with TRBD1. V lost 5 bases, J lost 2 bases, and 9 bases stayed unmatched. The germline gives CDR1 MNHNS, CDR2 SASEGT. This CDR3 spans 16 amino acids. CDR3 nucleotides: TGTGCCAGCAGTACCGCGGACAGGGGGATCCCCTACGAGCAGTACTTC. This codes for CASSTADRGIPYEQYF.

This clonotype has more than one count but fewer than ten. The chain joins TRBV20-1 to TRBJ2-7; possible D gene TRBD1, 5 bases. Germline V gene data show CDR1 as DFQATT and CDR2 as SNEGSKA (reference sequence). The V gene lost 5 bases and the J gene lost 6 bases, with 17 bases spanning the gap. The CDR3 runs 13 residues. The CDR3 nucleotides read TGCAGTGCTCAAACAGGCGCCTCGTCCGAGCAGTACTTC. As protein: CSAQTGASSEQYF.

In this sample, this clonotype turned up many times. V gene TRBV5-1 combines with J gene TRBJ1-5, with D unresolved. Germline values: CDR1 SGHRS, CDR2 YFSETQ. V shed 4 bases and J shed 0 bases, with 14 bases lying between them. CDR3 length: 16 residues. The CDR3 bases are TGCGCCAGCAGCCAAGGACTAGGCGATAGCAATCAGCCCCAGCATTTT. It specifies CASSQGLGDSNQPQHF.

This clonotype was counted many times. As DNA, the CDR3 is TGCGCCAGCAGCACCACGGACAGTTCTGGGGAAAAACTGTTTTTT. Translating it yields CASSTTDSSGEKLFF. The chain has TRBV5-1 and TRBJ1-4; maybe TRBD1 (6 bases). V gave up 4 bases and J gave up 8 bases, with 18 bases separating them. This CDR3 has 15 residues. Germline values: CDR1 SGHRS, CDR2 YFSETQ.

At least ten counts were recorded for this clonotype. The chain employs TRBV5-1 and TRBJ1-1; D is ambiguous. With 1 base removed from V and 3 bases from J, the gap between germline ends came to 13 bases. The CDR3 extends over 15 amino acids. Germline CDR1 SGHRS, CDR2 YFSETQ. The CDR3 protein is CASSLLGGEDTEAFF. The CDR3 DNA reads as TGCGCCAGCAGCTTGCTAGGTGGCGAGGACACTGAAGCTTTCTTT.

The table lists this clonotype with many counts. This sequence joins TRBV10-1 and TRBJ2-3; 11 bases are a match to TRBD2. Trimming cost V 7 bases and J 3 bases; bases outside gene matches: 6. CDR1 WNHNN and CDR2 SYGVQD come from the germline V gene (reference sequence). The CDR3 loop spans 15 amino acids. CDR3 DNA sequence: TGCGCCAGCAAATCGGGACTAGCGGCAACAGATACGCAGTATTTT. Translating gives CASKSGLAATDTQYF.

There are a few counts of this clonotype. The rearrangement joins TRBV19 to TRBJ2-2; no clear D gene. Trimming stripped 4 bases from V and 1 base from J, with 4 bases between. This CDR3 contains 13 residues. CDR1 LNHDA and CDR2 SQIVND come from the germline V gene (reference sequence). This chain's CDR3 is CASSTVNTGELFF. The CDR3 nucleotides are TGTGCCAGTAGTACCGTGAACACCGGGGAGCTGTTTTTT.

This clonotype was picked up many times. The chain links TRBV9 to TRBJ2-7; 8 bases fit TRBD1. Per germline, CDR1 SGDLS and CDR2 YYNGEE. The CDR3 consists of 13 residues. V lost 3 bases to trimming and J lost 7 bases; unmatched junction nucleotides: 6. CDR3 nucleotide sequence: TGTGCCAGCAGCGGAGGACAGGGCTATGAGCAGTACTTC. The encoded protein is CASSGGQGYEQYF. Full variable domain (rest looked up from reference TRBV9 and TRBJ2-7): DSGVTQTPKHLITATGQRVTLRCSPRSGDLSVYWYQQSLDQGLQFLIQYYNGEERAKGNILERFSAQQFPDLHSELNLSSLELGDSALYFCASSGGQGYEQYFGPGTRLTVT.

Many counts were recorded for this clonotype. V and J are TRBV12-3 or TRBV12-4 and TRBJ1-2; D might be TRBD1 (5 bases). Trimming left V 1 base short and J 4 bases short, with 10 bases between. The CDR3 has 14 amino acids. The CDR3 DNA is TGTGCCAGCAGTTTAGATAGGGGAGCCTATGGCTACACCTTC. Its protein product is CASSLDRGAYGYTF.

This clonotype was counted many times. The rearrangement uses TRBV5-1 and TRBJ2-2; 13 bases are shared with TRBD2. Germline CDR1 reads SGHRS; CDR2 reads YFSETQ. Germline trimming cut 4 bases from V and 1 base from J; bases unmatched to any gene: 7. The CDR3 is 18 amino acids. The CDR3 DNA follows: TGCGCCAGCAGCCTGAGGGGACTAGCGGGGAAGAACACCGGGGAGCTGTTTTTT. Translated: CASSLRGLAGKNTGELFF. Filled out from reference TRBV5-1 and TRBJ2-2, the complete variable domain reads KAGVTQTPRYLIKTRGQQVTLSCSPISGHRSVSWYQQTPGQGLQFLFEYFSETQRNKGNFPGRFSGRQFSNSRSEMNVSTLELGDSALYLCASSLRGLAGKNTGELFFGEGSRLTVL.

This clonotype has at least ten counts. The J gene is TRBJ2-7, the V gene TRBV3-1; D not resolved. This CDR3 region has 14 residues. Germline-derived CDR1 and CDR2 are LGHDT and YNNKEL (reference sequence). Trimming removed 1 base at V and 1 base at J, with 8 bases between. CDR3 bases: TGTGCCAGCAGCCAAGGGGTCGGGTCCTACGAGCAGTACTTC. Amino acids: CASSQGVGSYEQYF.

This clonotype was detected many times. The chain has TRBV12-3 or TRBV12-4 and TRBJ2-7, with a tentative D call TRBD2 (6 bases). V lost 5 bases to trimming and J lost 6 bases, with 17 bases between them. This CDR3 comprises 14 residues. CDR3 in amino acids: CASSSSRGRGEQYF. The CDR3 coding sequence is TGTGCCAGCAGTAGTTCCCGAGGGCGGGGCGAGCAGTACTTC.

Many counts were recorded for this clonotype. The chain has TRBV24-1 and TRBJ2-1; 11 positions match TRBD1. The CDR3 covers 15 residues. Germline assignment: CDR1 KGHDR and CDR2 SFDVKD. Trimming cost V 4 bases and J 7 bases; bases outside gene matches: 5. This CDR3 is CATSERGQGDNEQFF. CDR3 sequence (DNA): TGTGCCACCAGTGAACGGGGACAGGGGGATAATGAGCAGTTCTTC.

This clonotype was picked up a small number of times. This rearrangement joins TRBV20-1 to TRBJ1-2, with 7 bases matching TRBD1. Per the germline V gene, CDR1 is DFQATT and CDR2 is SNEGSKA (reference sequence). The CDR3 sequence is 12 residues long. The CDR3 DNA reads TGCAGAGTACCGAAAAGGGGGCAGGGCTACACCTTC. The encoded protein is CRVPKRGQGYTF.

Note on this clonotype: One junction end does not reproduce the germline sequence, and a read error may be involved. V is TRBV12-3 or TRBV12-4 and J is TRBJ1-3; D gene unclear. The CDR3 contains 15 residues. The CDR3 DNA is TGTGCCAGCAGCATCGGAGGGCTCTCTGAAAACACCATATATTTT. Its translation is CASSIGGLSENTIYF.

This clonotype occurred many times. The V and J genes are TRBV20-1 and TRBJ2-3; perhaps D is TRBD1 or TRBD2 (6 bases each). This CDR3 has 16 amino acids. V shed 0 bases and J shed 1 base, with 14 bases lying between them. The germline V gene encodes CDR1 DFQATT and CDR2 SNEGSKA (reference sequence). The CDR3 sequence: CSARDPGGLRTDTQYF. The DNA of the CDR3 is TGCAGTGCTAGAGATCCTGGGGGGCTTCGCACAGATACGCAGTATTTT.

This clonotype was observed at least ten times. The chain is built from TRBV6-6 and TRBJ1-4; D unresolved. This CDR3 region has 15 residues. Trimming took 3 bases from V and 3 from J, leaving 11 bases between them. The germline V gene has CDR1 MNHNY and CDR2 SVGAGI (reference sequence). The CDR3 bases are TGTGCCAGCAGTTATTTTCCATCACCTAATGAAAAACTGTTTTTT. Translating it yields CASSYFPSPNEKLFF.

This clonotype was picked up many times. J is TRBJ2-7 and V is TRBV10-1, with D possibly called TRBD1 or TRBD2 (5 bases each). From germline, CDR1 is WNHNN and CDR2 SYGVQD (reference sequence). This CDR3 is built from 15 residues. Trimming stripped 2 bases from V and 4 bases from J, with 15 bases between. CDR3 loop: CASSEARGPGYEQYF. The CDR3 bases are TGCGCCAGCAGTGAGGCTCGGGGCCCCGGGTACGAGCAGTACTTC.

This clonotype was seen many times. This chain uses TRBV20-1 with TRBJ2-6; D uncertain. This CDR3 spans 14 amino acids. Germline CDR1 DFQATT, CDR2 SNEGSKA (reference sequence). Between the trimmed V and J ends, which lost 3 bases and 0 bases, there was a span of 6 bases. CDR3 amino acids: CSASPVSGANVLTF. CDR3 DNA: TGCAGTGCTAGCCCAGTCTCTGGGGCCAACGTCCTGACTTTC.